In its sample, the clone carrying this T cell receptor (beta chain) was seen a few times. Antigen: not known. This CDR3 has 15 amino acids. V was clipped by 4 bases and J by 8 bases, with 21 bases between them. Per the germline V gene, CDR1 is DFQATT and CDR2 is SNEGSKA (reference sequence). The data stem from a study of identical twins. Study-level points and caveats: There is a chance that invariant MAIT and iNKT cells partially muddied zero-insertion analyses. Researchers reported excess low generation probability among twin-shared out-of-frame alpha sequences.

A universal primer site was created by template switching, with the cDNA bearing unique molecular identifiers. TCRdb reprocessed the 5' RACE reads with MiXCR, giving one entry per CDR3 protein. The profile shows about 340,000 distinct CDR3 sequences, around 9.7% of them singletons. This receptor was obtained from a woman aged 50 to 60 in good health. V usage is TRBV20-1 and J usage is TRBJ2-1; D possibly corresponds to TRBD1 (5 bases). The specimen sequenced was naive T cells sorted from blood. CDR3 amino acids: CSANKMSIQGDEQFF. CDR3 DNA sequence: TGCAGTGCTAATAAAATGTCTATTCAGGGTGATGAGCAGTTCTTC.